Below are 24 T cell receptor beta chains sequenced from a single sample in a study of sequential checkpoint blockade in melanoma. Libraries were prepared by immunoSEQ multiplex PCR; TCRdb keeps only in-frame clonotypes and omits some of them. The profile covers about 17,000 clones, with roughly 71% appearing a single time and 10% to 12% taken by the ten largest. Described treatment: randomized to nivolumab then ipilimumab (arm A) or the reverse (arm B). The sample was CD8+ T cells sorted from blood (inferred from file names), taken from a patient given nivolumab and ipilimumab in sequence. Receptors originate from a human donor with melanoma.

A few counts support this clone. The chain employs TRBV4-3 and TRBJ1-5, with D perhaps TRBD1 (5 bases). Trimming shortened V by 3 bases and J by 4 bases, and 16 bases separated the two germline ends. Germline loops: CDR1 LGHNA, CDR2 YSLEER. The CDR3 is 16 residues long. CDR3 coding DNA: TGCGCCAGCAGCCACCTGCTGCAGGGATGGAATCAGCCCCAGCATTTT. Its protein is CASSHLLQGWNQPQHF.

V and J are TRBV29-1 and TRBJ1-2, with 9 bases fitting TRBD1. Looked up from germline, CDR1 is SQVTM and CDR2 is ANQGSEA. V lost 1 base to trimming and J lost 3 bases; unmatched junction nucleotides: 12. The CDR3 totals 17 residues. The CDR3 is CSVEVYRTGASDYGYTF. The CDR3 DNA reads as TGCAGCGTTGAAGTCTACCGGACAGGGGCAAGTGACTATGGCTACACCTTC.

V gene TRBV10-3 combines with J gene TRBJ2-3, with D tentatively TRBD1 (5 bases). This CDR3 spans 13 amino acids. Germline CDR1 reads ENHRY; CDR2 reads SYGVKD. Trimming took 3 bases from V and 2 from J, leaving 6 bases between them. CDR3 coding DNA: TGTGCCATCAGTGACAGGGACACAGATACGCAGTATTTT. Protein: CAISDRDTDTQYF.

CDR3 DNA: TGTGCCAGCAGCTACACCCGGGGGTGGGAGTTGGTTACCTACAATGAGCAGTTCTTC. Translating it yields CASSYTRGWELVTYNEQFF. The chain carries TRBV7-9 and TRBJ2-1; maybe TRBD2 (6 bases). The CDR3 is 19 residues long. CDR1 and CDR2 from the germline V gene are SEHNR and FQNEAQ (reference sequence). The V end was cut by 4 bases, the J end by 2 bases, with 24 bases between.

V is TRBV28 and J is TRBJ2-7; 10 nucleotides line up with TRBD2. CDR3 length: 18 residues. V trimming: 3 bases; J trimming: 6 bases; junction bases outside the gene matches: 17. CDR1 and CDR2 (germline): MDHEN, SYDVKM. This CDR3 reads CASSFGIRTSGRAPEQYF. CDR3 DNA: TGTGCCAGCAGTTTCGGTATTAGGACTAGCGGAAGGGCCCCCGAGCAGTACTTC.

This clone was detected only a few times. J is TRBJ2-7 and V is TRBV19, with TRBD1 identical over 11 bases. Trimming took 4 bases from V and 4 from J; bases not matched to a gene: 3. This CDR3 is built from 14 residues. CDR1 LNHDA and CDR2 SQIVND come from the germline V gene (reference sequence). The CDR3 DNA is TGTGCCAGTAGTACGGGGACAGGGGGATACGAGCAGTACTTC. It yields the protein CASSTGTGGYEQYF. The variable domain in full, with the rest retrieved from reference TRBV19 and TRBJ2-7, is DGGITQSPKYLFRKEGQNVTLSCEQNLNHDAMYWYRQDPGQGLRLIYYSQIVNDFQKGDIAEGYSVSREKKESFPLTVTSAQKNPTAFYLCASSTGTGGYEQYFGPGTRLTVT.

This chain links TRBV12-5 with TRBJ2-1, with D hard to call. The ends were cut back, 2 bases at V and 4 bases at J, with 3 bases in the middle. The CDR3 contains 12 residues. Looked up from germline, CDR1 is LGHNT and CDR2 is FRNRAP. Here the CDR3 DNA reads TGTGCTAGTGGTTTGCCATACAATGAGCAGTTCTTC. It translates to CASGLPYNEQFF.

The genes are TRBV27 and TRBJ2-1; D uncertain. V lost 6 bases and J lost 8, with 8 bases in between. Germline lookup yields CDR1 MNHEY and CDR2 SMNVEV (reference sequence). The CDR3 runs 11 residues. The CDR3 loop reads CASRRSDEQFF. The CDR3 DNA reads as TGTGCCAGCAGGCGAAGTGATGAGCAGTTCTTC.

This chain joins TRBV4-3 and TRBJ2-1, with a weak D call TRBD2 (6 bases). The CDR3 length is 16 residues. Trimming removed 1 base from V and 2 bases from J, with 12 bases in between. Germline loops: CDR1 LGHNA, CDR2 YSLEER. The CDR3 sequence is CASSQAPSATYNEQFF. In DNA, the CDR3 is TGCGCCAGCAGCCAAGCCCCTAGCGCTACCTACAATGAGCAGTTCTTC.

This CDR3 is CASSQGLAGSSYNEQFF. For the CDR3, the DNA is TGCGCCAGCAGCCAGGGACTAGCGGGAAGCTCCTACAATGAGCAGTTCTTC. This rearrangement joins TRBV4-1 to TRBJ2-1; 13 nucleotides line up with TRBD2. J gave up 0 bases and V 3 bases, and 2 bases lay outside the gene matches. This CDR3 has 17 amino acids. Germline lookup yields CDR1 MGHRA and CDR2 YSYEKL.

The table lists this clone with a few counts. The V and J genes are TRBV4-2 and TRBJ2-1; perhaps TRBD2 as D (6 bases). This CDR3 is 16 amino acids long. V was shortened by 0 bases and J by 6 bases, with 15 bases between the two germline ends. In germline, CDR1 is LGHNA, CDR2 YNFKEQ. The CDR3 sequence: CASSQDPGERFNEQFF. DNA of the CDR3: TGTGCCAGCAGCCAAGATCCGGGGGAGAGATTCAATGAGCAGTTCTTC.

This clone showed up just a few times. This chain uses TRBV6-5 with TRBJ2-7; D is possibly TRBD1 (5 bases). V lost 6 bases and J 2 bases, leaving 17 bases between the germline ends. Germline CDR1 is MNHEY and CDR2 is SVGAGI. The CDR3 consists of 15 residues. This CDR3 reads CASSPGRGLTYEQYF. The CDR3 region has the DNA TGTGCCAGCAGCCCCGGTAGGGGCCTAACCTACGAGCAGTACTTC.

The table lists this clone with a count of one. This chain connects TRBV9 to TRBJ2-5, with TRBD1 identical over 8 bases. The DNA end is a closer match to TRBJ2-7, so the J assignment may be wrong. Germline V lookup: CDR1 SGDLS, CDR2 YYNGEE. CDR3 size: 15 residues. The CDR3 here is CASNEAGQEAYEQYF. The CDR3 DNA follows: TGTGCCAGCAACGAGGCGGGACAGGAGGCGTACGAGCAGTACTTC.

The chain combines TRBV4-3 with TRBJ1-2, with D possibly matching TRBD1 (5 bases). V lost 1 base and J 7 bases, leaving 10 bases between the germline ends. Germline V gene data show CDR1 as LGHNA and CDR2 as YSLEER. The CDR3 contains 13 residues. Here the CDR3 reads CASSQAGYSGYTF. The CDR3 DNA is TGCGCCAGCAGCCAAGCAGGGTACTCTGGCTACACCTTC.

This clone has only a few counts. V and J are TRBV27 and TRBJ2-5; 7 bases fit TRBD2. V dropped 6 bases and J dropped 5; count of bases not matched to a gene: 6. Germline CDR1 MNHEY, CDR2 SMNVEV (reference sequence). The CDR3 has 13 amino acids. In DNA, the CDR3 is TGTGCCAGCAGCCAAATGGGAGGGGAGACCCAGTACTTC. It specifies CASSQMGGETQYF.

The chain carries TRBV4-3 and TRBJ1-1, with D perhaps TRBD1 (5 bases). Deletions cut 3 bases from V and 0 bases from J, with 20 bases between. CDR1 and CDR2 (germline): LGHNA, YSLEER. The CDR3 has 18 amino acids. The CDR3 DNA follows: TGCGCCAGCAGCCAGGGGGGATTGGGCCGGACCATGAACACTGAAGCTTTCTTT. This translates into CASSQGGLGRTMNTEAFF.

The chain joins TRBV7-8 to TRBJ2-3; TRBD2 matches 10 bases. Germline lookup yields CDR1 SGHVS and CDR2 FQNEAQ. The CDR3 consists of 16 residues. V was clipped by 5 bases and J by 1 base; unmatched bases: 6. The CDR3 DNA follows: TGTGCCAGCAGCACTCTAGCGGGAGCCGGCACAGATACGCAGTATTTT. Translated, it gives CASSTLAGAGTDTQYF.

The V call is TRBV7-8, the J call TRBJ2-1; 10 nucleotides agree with TRBD2. Germline CDR1 and CDR2: SGHVS and FQNEAQ. The junction had 12 bases not matched to a gene; V was cut back by 0 bases and J by 7 bases. This CDR3 region has 18 residues. The CDR3 here is CASSLASIPAGGVNEQFF. Here the CDR3 DNA reads TGTGCCAGCAGCTTAGCGTCCATCCCAGCGGGGGGGGTAAATGAGCAGTTCTTC.

The chain links TRBV7-2 to TRBJ1-5, with D uncertain. Trimming stripped 5 bases from V and 7 bases from J, with 15 bases between. This CDR3 has 14 residues. Germline CDR1 SGHTA, CDR2 FQGNSA. CDR3: CASSEEALPQPQHF. In DNA, the CDR3 is TGTGCCAGCAGCGAGGAGGCTTTGCCGCAGCCCCAGCATTTT.

The V gene is TRBV10-3, the J gene TRBJ1-5; D not resolved. Between the trimmed V and J ends, which lost 0 bases and 0 bases, there was a span of 6 bases. Germline assignment: CDR1 ENHRY and CDR2 SYGVKD. The CDR3 covers 15 residues. The CDR3 reads CAISESTHSNQPQHF. The CDR3 coding sequence is TGTGCCATCAGTGAGTCAACTCATAGCAATCAGCCCCAGCATTTT.

This clone rates as large (0.1 to 1%). CDR3 residues: CASSFRDRGNSPLHF. The CDR3 nucleotides read TGTGCCAGCAGCTTTCGAGACAGGGGAAATTCACCCCTCCACTTT. The chain uses TRBV5-6 and TRBJ1-6, with TRBD1 matching 8 bases. Germline V gene data show CDR1 as SGHDT and CDR2 as YYEEEE. CDR3 size: 15 residues. With 2 bases clipped from V and 7 bases from J, the junction kept 5 bases outside the gene matches.

V is TRBV25-1 and J is TRBJ1-2; D is ambiguous. CDR1 MGHDK and CDR2 SYGVNS come from the germline V gene. V lost 4 bases, J lost 3 bases, and 15 bases lay in between. The CDR3 contains 15 residues. In DNA form, the CDR3 reads TGTGCCAGCAGTGGGGAGAGTACCCAGGACTATGGCTACACCTTC. Amino acid sequence: CASSGESTQDYGYTF.

This clone was detected only once. This sequence joins TRBV9 and TRBJ2-5, with 14 bases identical to TRBD2. The CDR3 totals 15 residues. CDR1 is SGDLS, CDR2 YYNGEE, per germline. V was clipped by 4 bases and J by 4 bases; unmatched bases: 3. CDR3 residues: CASSPTSGGAETQYF. DNA for the CDR3: TGTGCCAGCAGCCCGACTAGCGGGGGGGCAGAGACCCAGTACTTC. The whole variable domain, remainder taken from reference TRBV9 and TRBJ2-5, is DSGVTQTPKHLITATGQRVTLRCSPRSGDLSVYWYQQSLDQGLQFLIQYYNGEERAKGNILERFSAQQFPDLHSELNLSSLELGDSALYFCASSPTSGGAETQYFGPGTRLLVL.

This rearrangement joins TRBV21-1 to TRBJ2-3; TRBD1, the table's D call, was not compared with the DNA. TRBV21-1 is an annotated pseudogene. The CDR3 has 22 residues. The CDR3 DNA follows: TGTGCCAGCAGCAAAAGGGACAGGGATCTTAAGTGGGAGGAAGGCGGCACAGATACGCAGTATTTT. This translates into CASSKRDRDLKWEEGGTDTQYF.